Listed below are T cell receptor beta chains from one sample, sequenced in a study of Siglec-9 on CD8 T cells in melanoma. TCRdb keeps only in-frame clones here, not all; method: immunoSEQ multiplex PCR. The sample shows 25,000 to 35,000 clones, 80% of them seen only once. Sequences were obtained from Siglec-9- CD8+ T cells sorted from blood. These TCRs come from a human donor in good health. The CDR3 runs from the conserved cysteine through the conserved F or W. D genes are given only for firm matches. A row's size may be missing; if present it is once, few, many or a size class.

>-|TRBV5-4|-|TRBJ1-2
CASSFRGTGVAGYTF
TGTGCCAGCAGCTTTCGGGGCACTGGGGTAGCCGGCTACACCTTC
>TRBD2|TRBV6-1|few|TRBJ2-1
CASREPLSGRGTNEQFF
TGTGCCAGCAGGGAACCCCTTAGCGGGAGAGGAACAAATGAGCAGTTCTTC
>-|TRBV4-1|-|TRBJ2-1
CASSQGGTNEQFF
TGCGCCAGCAGCCAAGGAGGGACAAATGAGCAGTTCTTC
>-|TRBV6-5|-|TRBJ2-7
CASSFTSDGDLDEQYF
TGTGCCAGCAGTTTCACGTCGGACGGGGACCTCGACGAGCAGTACTTC
>TRBD1|TRBV7-4|-|TRBJ2-7
CASSLRGLDEQYF
TGTGCCAGCAGCTTAAGGGGGCTAGACGAGCAGTACTTC
>-|TRBV27|-|TRBJ2-1
CASSFVGLNEQFF
TGTGCCAGCAGTTTTGTCGGGCTGAATGAGCAGTTCTTC
>-|TRBV2|-|TRBJ2-1
CASLRVFLGDLYNEQFF
TGTGCCAGCTTAAGGGTCTTCCTGGGCGATCTTTACAATGAGCAGTTCTTC
>TRBD1|TRBV7-3|medium-sized|TRBJ1-6
CASSSTGGNSPLHF
TGTGCCAGCAGCTCCACAGGGGGCAACTCACCCCTCCACTTT
>TRBD2|TRBV5-6|-|TRBJ2-3
CASSPGTSGVGTDTQYF
TGTGCCAGCAGCCCAGGGACTAGCGGGGTTGGGACAGATACGCAGTATTTT
>-|TRBV9|-|TRBJ1-1
CASSVDLNTEAFF
TGTGCCAGCAGCGTAGATCTGAACACTGAAGCTTTCTTT
>TRBD1|TRBV5-1|-|TRBJ2-7
CASSSGQGYEQYF
TGCGCCAGCAGCTCCGGACAGGGCTACGAGCAGTACTTC
>-|TRBV7-8|few|TRBJ1-1
CASSLGTSEAFF
TGTGCCAGCAGCTTAGGGACTTCTGAAGCTTTCTTT
>-|TRBV11-2|-|TRBJ1-4
CASSPTGGNEKLFF
TGTGCCAGCAGCCCCACCGGTGGTAATGAAAAACTGTTTTTT
>-|TRBV4-1|-|TRBJ1-4
CASSRRDTSRATNEKLFF
TGCGCCAGCAGTCGCCGGGACACTTCTAGAGCAACTAATGAAAAACTGTTTTTT
>-|TRBV27|-|TRBJ1-1
CASSLIGVNTEAFF
TGTGCCAGCAGTTTAATAGGGGTGAACACTGAAGCTTTCTTT
>-|TRBV5-1|few|TRBJ2-7
CASSPSQMGAEQYF
TGCGCCAGCAGCCCCTCCCAAATGGGCGCGGAGCAGTACTTC
>-|TRBV4-1|-|TRBJ2-1
CASSQEAFQVNEQFF
TGCGCCAGCAGCCAAGAGGCATTCCAGGTCAATGAGCAGTTCTTC
>-|TRBV7-9|-|TRBJ1-1
CASSSDSGHWNTEAFF
TGTGCCAGCAGCTCGGACTCGGGACATTGGAACACTGAAGCTTTCTTT
>-|TRBV7-6|-|TRBJ1-1
CASSLVGGPIPMNTEAFF
TGTGCCAGCAGCTTGGTTGGGGGGCCGATACCTATGAACACTGAAGCTTTCTTT
>-|TRBV28|-|TRBJ2-7
CASRRGFDEQYF
TGTGCCAGCAGGAGGGGATTCGACGAGCAGTACTTC
>-|TRBV7-8|-|TRBJ2-6
CASTNYPQSSGANVLTF
TGTGCCAGCACCAATTATCCCCAAAGCTCTGGGGCCAACGTCCTGACTTTC
>-|TRBV5-1|-|TRBJ2-2
CASSLVGGPGTGELFF
TGCGCCAGCAGCTTGGTTGGGGGTCCCGGAACCGGGGAGCTGTTTTTT